This TCR beta chain was recorded in a study of T cells in Graves' hyperthyroidism and ophthalmopathy. Deletions cut 7 bases from V and 5 bases from J, with 11 bases between. The germline V gene encodes CDR1 MNHNS and CDR2 SASEGT. The CDR3 covers 12 residues. Amplification yielded TCR beta CDR3 regions, with RNA transcripts as the source. The HTBI primer set drove a first-round RT-PCR of the TCR CDR3. TCRdb itself ran the multiplex PCR reads through MiXCR, one entry per CDR3 protein. The table lists 300,000 to 450,000 distinct CDR3 sequences, 20% to 30% of them singletons, with around four fifths in the top ten. Notes on the study in general: Model-based prediction identified ophthalmopathy a median around 6.7 months prior to its onset. Ophthalmopathy was separated from stable hyperthyroidism by a 13 V-J model.

As concerns this clonotype: The antigen remains undetermined.

It was uncontrolled infection, other autoimmune disease, pregnancy or lactation that excluded patients. Fresh peripheral blood, 7.5 to 10 ml, was the source of the PBMCs. Material for sequencing was blood. The receptor's source is a man aged 50 to 60 with Graves' hyperthyroidism. J is TRBJ2-5 and V is TRBV6-1; D gene ambiguous. The chain's CDR3 is CASKLVRETQYF. CDR3 DNA: TGTGCCAGCAAGCTAGTGAGGGAGACCCAGTACTTC.